A single sample gave rise to the 13 T cell receptor beta chains below, sequenced in a study of OX40 agonist ivuxolimab in advanced cancers. TCRdb's table, derived via immunoSEQ multiplex PCR, lists solely in-frame clones and lacks some. This table has some 64,000 clones, roughly 90% appearing once. The starting material was CD4+ or CD8+ T cells sorted from blood, obtained in a trial of the OX40 agonist ivuxolimab. The receptors originated from an adult with an advanced solid tumor such as melanoma, head and neck, liver or kidney cancer.

The chain carries TRBV30 and TRBJ1-4; 7 bases fit TRBD1. CDR1 is GTSNPN, CDR2 SVGIG, per germline (reference sequence). V was clipped by 2 bases and J by 7 bases; unmatched bases: 4. The CDR3 runs to 13 residues. In DNA, the CDR3 is TGTGCCTGGAGTCAGGGGGGGGGTGAAAAACTGTTTTTT. It translates to CAWSQGGGEKLFF.

In this sample, this clone turned up once. The genes are TRBV9 and TRBJ2-3; 12 bases map to TRBD2. This CDR3 region has 18 residues. The junction had 8 bases not matched to a gene; V was cut back by 1 base and J by 2 bases. Looked up from germline, CDR1 is SGDLS and CDR2 is YYNGEE. The chain's CDR3 is CASSVKQGLAGITDTQYF. The CDR3 DNA reads as TGTGCCAGCAGCGTAAAACAGGGACTAGCGGGCATCACAGATACGCAGTATTTT.

The DNA of the CDR3 is TGTGCCAGCAGCAAGGGACCAACCGGGCGGAATCAGCCCCAGCATTTT. As protein: CASSKGPTGRNQPQHF. The V gene is TRBV21-1, the J gene TRBJ1-5. TRBV21-1 is a pseudogene locus. This CDR3 region has 16 residues.

As to this clone: A read error may account for a junction end that differs from germline. This sequence joins TRBV18 and TRBJ1-3; D perhaps matches TRBD1 (6 bases). Germline V gene sequence: CDR1 KGHSH, CDR2 LQKENI. The CDR3 is made up of 14 amino acids. The DNA for the CDR3 is TGTGCCAGCTCCCTTGACAGGTCTGAAAACACCATATATTTT. Translation: CASSLDRSENTIYF.

The V call is TRBV2, the J call TRBJ2-7; D possibly corresponds to TRBD2 (5 bases). This CDR3 spans 12 amino acids. V gave up 3 bases and J gave up 2 bases, with 5 bases separating them. Per the germline V gene, CDR1 is SNHLY and CDR2 is FYNNEI. As DNA, the CDR3 is TGTGCCAGCAGTGAGAGGGCCTACGAGCAGTACTTC. It yields the protein CASSERAYEQYF.

The chain carries TRBV19 and TRBJ1-5, with D maybe TRBD1 (6 bases). This CDR3 region has 14 residues. Trimming shortened V by 4 bases and J by 1 base, and 8 bases separated the two germline ends. Germline lookup yields CDR1 LNHDA and CDR2 SQIVND (reference sequence). For the CDR3, the DNA is TGTGCCAGTAGTAGGGGGCAAAGCAATCAGCCCCAGCATTTT. Its protein product is CASSRGQSNQPQHF.

This sequence joins TRBV14 and TRBJ1-1; TRBD1 might be the D (6 bases). Germline CDR1 SGHDN, CDR2 FVKESK. This CDR3 spans 15 amino acids. The V gene lost 1 base and the J gene lost 1 base, with 10 bases spanning the gap. CDR3 in amino acids: CASSQAAGANTEAFF. CDR3 bases: TGTGCCAGCAGCCAAGCGGCAGGGGCGAACACTGAAGCTTTCTTT.

The chain carries TRBV5-6 and TRBJ1-1; no definite D call. Germline CDR1 SGHDT, CDR2 YYEEEE. This CDR3 region has 14 residues. Trimming left V 1 base short and J 3 bases short, with 10 bases between. CDR3 sequence: CASSLWAGYTEAFF. CDR3 coding DNA: TGTGCCAGCAGCTTGTGGGCCGGCTACACTGAAGCTTTCTTT. Together with reference TRBV5-6 and TRBJ1-1, the CDR3 gives the full variable domain: DAGVTQSPTHLIKTRGQQVTLRCSPKSGHDTVSWYQQALGQGPQFIFQYYEEEERQRGNFPDRFSGHQFPNYSSELNVNALLLGDSALYLCASSLWAGYTEAFFGQGTRLTVV.

The CDR3 coding sequence is TGTGCCATCAGTGGACAGGGCCCTAATGAAAAACTGTTTTTT. Translation: CAISGQGPNEKLFF. The chain joins TRBV10-3 to TRBJ1-4; 7 bases match TRBD1. CDR1 and CDR2 (germline): ENHRY, SYGVKD. The V and J ends lost 4 bases and 3 bases, in that order; junction bases with no gene match: 2. The CDR3 contains 14 residues.

CDR3 bases: TGTGCCAGCAGCCCACCGGACAGGGGGCCCCTCGAGCAGTACTTC. Its translation is CASSPPDRGPLEQYF. This chain uses TRBV5-6 with TRBJ2-7; TRBD1 aligns across 11 bases. V was pared by 4 bases and J by 6 bases, with 9 bases of the junction left unmatched. Per germline, CDR1 SGHDT and CDR2 YYEEEE. The CDR3 sequence is 15 residues long. Combining the CDR3 with reference TRBV5-6 and TRBJ2-7 gives the whole variable domain DAGVTQSPTHLIKTRGQQVTLRCSPKSGHDTVSWYQQALGQGPQFIFQYYEEEERQRGNFPDRFSGHQFPNYSSELNVNALLLGDSALYLCASSPPDRGPLEQYFGPGTRLTVT.

The rearrangement uses TRBV15 and TRBJ1-4; no firm D call. Germline assignment: CDR1 LNHNV and CDR2 YYDKDF (reference sequence). The CDR3 sequence is 15 residues long. V dropped 0 bases and J dropped 3 bases, with 8 bases sitting between them. CDR3 protein: CATSRDRTPNEKLFF. CDR3 nucleotides: TGTGCCACCAGCAGAGACCGGACTCCTAATGAAAAACTGTTTTTT.

The chain combines TRBV2 with TRBJ1-2; a weak D match, TRBD1 (6 bases). The germline CDR1 and CDR2 sequences are SNHLY and FYNNEI. CDR3 length equals 14 residues. The V end was cut by 6 bases, the J end by 5 bases, with 16 bases between. The CDR3 region is CASSRDIGLYGYTF. CDR3 sequence (DNA): TGTGCCAGCAGCCGGGACATTGGGCTATATGGCTACACCTTC. The entire variable domain, with the rest obtained from reference TRBV2 and TRBJ1-2, is as follows: EPEVTQTPSHQVTQMGQEVILRCVPISNHLYFYWYRQILGQKVEFLVSFYNNEISEKSEIFDDQFSVERPDGSNFTLKIRSTKLEDSAMYFCASSRDIGLYGYTFGSGTRLTVV.

The V call is TRBV11-1, the J call TRBJ2-4, with 9 nucleotides matching TRBD1. V was clipped by 5 bases and J by 8 bases; unmatched bases: 10. CDR3 length: 15 residues. CDR1 and CDR2 (germline): SGHAT, FQDESV (reference sequence). CDR3 protein: CASSTQGASGDIQYF. The CDR3 DNA follows: TGTGCCAGCAGCACACAGGGGGCGAGCGGAGACATTCAGTACTTC. The variable domain in full, completed from reference TRBV11-1 and TRBJ2-4, reads EAEVAQSPRYKITEKSQAVAFWCDPISGHATLYWYRQILGQGPELLVQFQDESVVDDSQLPKDRFSAERLKGVDSTLKIQPAELGDSAMYLCASSTQGASGDIQYFGAGTRLSVL.